The present T cell receptor beta chain was sequenced within a study of cytomegalovirus exposure and HLA in healthy donors. A note on this clone: What it recognizes is unknown.

PCR primers comprised 60 Vbeta and 13 Jbeta primers. In the original workflow: In a later analysis, of tens of millions of unique beta chains, about 11 million appeared in at least two donors. This table comes from immunoSEQ multiplex PCR, and its TCRdb copy is limited to in-frame clones, with some not included. D and trimming come from the DNA, and the V and J calls and clone size come from that table. The sample yields 190,000 or so clones, around 83% seen once. The study, taken as a whole, reports: Generally TCR sequences proved uncommon, though certain public TCRs appeared in numerous donors. By a later analysis, the bulk of CMV-associated TCR beta chains appeared HLA-restricted.

The CDR3 contains 15 residues. V lost 4 bases to trimming and J lost 9 bases; unmatched junction nucleotides: 5. Germline CDR1 LGHNA, CDR2 YNFKEQ. The chain joins TRBV4-2 to TRBJ2-1; 14 nucleotides line up with TRBD2. The sequence was obtained from a man in his fifties or sixties in good health and CMV-seronegative. Sequencing used PBMCs. The chain's CDR3 is CASSRRLAGGSEQFF. CDR3 nucleotide sequence: TGTGCCAGCAGCCGACGACTAGCGGGAGGGAGTGAGCAGTTCTTC.